This T cell receptor (beta chain) is drawn from a study of memory CD8 T cells in hepatitis C reinfection. In the study overall: A couple of donors cleared primary HCV but became chronic after reinfection. Between 12 and 24 weeks after reinfection detection, late samples were drawn. Reinfection meant HCV RNA positivity after two negatives ≥60 days apart.

Germline CDR1 is KGHSH and CDR2 is LQKENI. With 3 bases clipped from V and 4 bases from J, the junction kept 7 bases outside the gene matches. The CDR3 length is 15 residues. Time point meaning: late/post reinfection, 12 to 24 weeks after detection. The sorted cells went straight to TCR sequencing with no prior in vitro expansion. Total naive CD8 T cells were sorted as viable CD3+ CD8+ CD45RO- cells from a couple of donors. TCRdb's copy holds only in-frame clones and misses some; the assay was immunoSEQ multiplex PCR. Found here are just over 45,000 clones, roughly nine tenths of them singletons; the top ten hold around 0.7%.

The rearrangement links TRBV18 to TRBJ2-3, with 7 bases lining up with TRBD1. The sequence was collected from a man in his late teens or twenties with hepatitis C virus infection. The sequenced material came from naive CD8+ T cells sorted from blood. The CDR3 sequence is CASSPDRVSADTQYF. The CDR3 DNA is TGTGCCAGCTCACCCGACAGGGTGTCAGCAGATACGCAGTATTTT.